The sequence of this T cell receptor beta chain was determined in a study of CD8+CD57+ T cells in acquired aplastic anemia. Study in general: Sorted CD4+ and CD8+ cells gave a mean 3.2 ug DNA, range roughly 0.19 to 30 ug. Where healthy donors were concerned, CD4+ cells averaged around 9.9 million reads. Study conclusions and caveats: Patients and controls had CD8+ Simpson's diversity values that were not significantly distinct. Between patients and controls, approximately 29 CD8+ CDR3 sequences were found in common.

Genomic DNA, serving as template, underwent TCR beta VDJ and CDR3 profiling. TCRdb recomputed calls from the reads with MiXCR, one row per CDR3 protein. The profile covers about 170,000 distinct CDR3 sequences, with about three fifths appearing a single time and less than 55% taken by the ten largest. This clonotype is labeled as medium-sized. Its antigen is currently unknown. Germline V lookup: CDR1 SQVTM, CDR2 ANQGSEA. V lost 3 bases, J lost 4 bases, and 10 bases lay in between. CDR3 length equals 13 residues. Sequenced: sorted CD4+, CD8+, or CD8+CD57+ T cells (not recorded which) from PBMCs. V and J are TRBV29-1 and TRBJ2-1, with D unclear. This clonotype was sampled from a human donor in good health. In DNA, the CDR3 is TGCAGCGTTGATGGGCGGAGATACAATGAGCAGTTCTTC. It yields the protein CSVDGRRYNEQFF.